This TCR beta chain was found in a study of cytomegalovirus exposure and HLA in healthy donors. CDR3 length equals 12 residues. V dropped 6 bases and J dropped 6 bases, with 12 bases sitting between them. Germline assignment: CDR1 MNHNY and CDR2 SVGAGI (reference sequence). 60 Vbeta and 13 Jbeta primers were used in PCR. Only in-frame clones appear in the TCRdb table, and some are missing; sequencing was by immunoSEQ multiplex PCR. The table has roughly 170,000 clones, around 68% seen once. This clonotype was obtained from a girl aged 5 to 17 in good health and CMV-seronegative. The chain combines TRBV6-6 with TRBJ2-7, with D perhaps TRBD1 (5 bases). The sample consisted of PBMCs. The CDR3 DNA reads as TGTGCCAGCAGGGCAGGGCTCGTCGAGCAGTACTTC. It codes for CASRAGLVEQYF.